This TCR beta chain was obtained from a study of cytomegalovirus exposure and HLA in healthy donors (dated by TCRdb to about 2017). Regarding the research as a whole: According to an earlier analysis of 587 of the donors, about 179 million T cells yielded 95 million to 140 million unique TCR beta sequences and about 300 Gb of sequence data. Around 330 gigabases of sequencing data and 75 million to 85 million unique TCR sequences made up an early release that covered nearly 650 HLA-typed donors. Of the roughly 410 genotyped donors, roughly 80% were placed in the genetic ancestry cluster associated with self-reported Caucasian donors. The study aimed to test whether cataloging public T cell receptors could reveal signatures of past pathogen exposure. Using immunosequencing, the study profiled T cell repertoires from 666 subjects and related those repertoires to cytomegalovirus serostatus. Along with the roughly 700-subject first cohort, a separate validation cohort of 120 different subjects was used. The study combined high-throughput TCR immunosequencing, statistical association of individual TCRs with disease status, and machine learning to predict cytomegalovirus infection status. A later analysis re-analyzed previously published TCR beta repertoires from 660 or so donors and added high-resolution HLA genotyping to study TCR occurrence patterns. In the later analysis, no new phenotypic data were used to find candidate immune exposures; instead, reliance was placed on TCR beta sequences and their occurrence across donors. In an earlier analysis of 587 of the donors, high-throughput TCR beta sequencing was used to judge whether each TCR beta V gene segment behaved as functional or pseudogenic. Alongside the repertoire data, information on donor age, sex, ethnicity and CMV serostatus was compiled. A later genetic analysis took genome-wide SNP genotypes for about three fifths of the roughly 700 donors and used that subset as a discovery cohort. All discovery cohort repertoires had been generated on a single sequencing platform. HLA typing included class I and class II loci at four-digit resolution. The number of donors typed differed by locus, with 629-630 for A, B, C, DRB1 and DQB1, roughly 520 for DQA1, 600 to 610 for DPA1, and some 440 for DPB1. Four to six DR-DQ haplotypes were handled as single units for association and clustering, since linkage in the cohort was strong. Among some 400 genotyped donors of the cohort, an average of about 240,000 unique TCR beta nucleotide sequences was sequenced per donor, of which about 19% were non-productive. What the research found in general, with its limitations: When HLA alleles, especially DR and DQ, strongly co-occurred, attributing TCR associations to individual alleles was difficult. In a later analysis, most CMV-associated TCR beta chains were found to appear HLA-restricted, with HLA associations seemingly driven largely by CMV exposure. The authors suggested that the approach could potentially be generalized to other disease states and immunological phenotypes. The only immune exposure information available for the cohort was CMV serostatus. The study gave a list of 150 to 200 TCR beta chains associated with cytomegalovirus. The sequencing pipeline was judged likely to have produced a cluster of highly shared sequence variants as a technical artifact. A further reported finding was that TCR beta sequences accurately predicted the HLA-A and HLA-B alleles for most subjects in the first cohort. Most TCR sequences were seen in very few donors, while some public TCRs were found in many individuals. Roughly uniform sequencing depth across donors was assumed in presence/absence analyses, although this assumption may not hold. Several of the top co-occurrence clusters appeared to be linked to parvovirus B19, influenza, CMV and Epstein-Barr virus, according to a later analysis. In an earlier analysis of approximately 590 of the donors, most TCR beta V segments appeared in productive rearrangements about 87% or about 30% of the time, broadly matching IMGT annotations. In vitro tests confirmed that a few of the cytomegalovirus-associated TCR beta chains recognize cytomegalovirus antigens. Linkage disequilibrium might explain the correlated functional status among segregating V segments, but an unknown experimental factor could not be excluded. Because counts were too low, roughly 16 rarely observed V segments, including chromosome 9 orphons, were excluded from the earlier analysis of a few hundred of the donors. According to a later genetic analysis, donors in an Asian-associated ancestry cluster had fewer N-insertions in productive TCRs than the roughly 660-donor mean. Because the 87-base-pair reads could not distinguish some IMGT-functional V segments, including TRBV6-2 and TRBV6-3, those segments were excluded. A later genetic analysis associated a missense DCLRE1C variant with V-gene and J-gene trimming of TCR beta chains, and an independent cohort replicated the association. This cohort had only TCR beta chains sequenced, and the lack of alpha or paired-chain data limited which features could be detected. In a later analysis, HLA-associated TCR beta chains showed more clonal expansion and lower generation probabilities than non-associated chains that were equally common. In both the original and validation cohorts, the classifier was reported to diagnose cytomegalovirus status with high specificity and sensitivity. At a false discovery rate of 0.05, a later analysis linked 15,000 to 20,000 TCR beta sequences to specific HLA alleles. HLA typing was unavailable for some donors at each locus, so association tests used only the typed subset. A later analysis found that TCR association rates varied across HLA loci, with DRB1 alleles showing the most associated TCRs and HLA-C alleles the fewest.

The cohort comprised several hundred healthy bone marrow donors. Cohort members were all nominally healthy when sampled, although unrecorded immune exposures were likely present. The donor was CMV seropositive and was included in the group of 300 or so seropositive cohort members. Every donor gave a peripheral blood sample, and the peripheral blood mononuclear cells from that sample were used for TCR beta sequencing. Genomic DNA extraction from the blood cell samples was performed with the Qiagen DNeasy Blood Extraction Kit. The protocol used for the library was the immunoSEQ multiplex PCR assay. The multiplex PCR relied on a mix of 60 forward primers for TCR Vbeta segments and 13 reverse primers for TCR Jbeta segments. Amplification of the CDR3 region of rearranged TCR beta genes was performed with a multiplex PCR assay on genomic DNA. Amplified TCR beta libraries were sequenced as 87-base-pair reads on the Illumina HiSeq System. Per the authors' processing: A later analysis counted about 80 million unique TCR beta chains across the 550 to 700 repertoires, and 10 million to 12 million of these chains were shared by at least two donors. To remove PCR and sequencing errors, raw reads were error-corrected and collapsed into unique sequences using a nearest-neighbor algorithm that merged closely related sequences. V, D and J gene segments were assigned by aligning CDR3 sequences to IMGT reference sequences. For a sequence to be retained, a match of at least six nucleotides was required to both a V gene segment and a J gene segment. A rearrangement counted as productive if the CDR3 had no stop codons and remained in frame with V and J, and every other rearrangement counted as non-productive. CDR3 was defined by IMGT convention, running from the second conserved V-encoded cysteine to the conserved J-encoded phenylalanine. Sequences without an unambiguous match to a single V gene segment were excluded from the earlier analysis of several hundred of the donors. In an earlier analysis of roughly 500 of the donors, V segments were called functional above 56.7% productive rearrangements and were called segregating when the between-donor standard deviation exceeded 5%. A statistical classification framework was built for diagnosing cytomegalovirus status from the catalog of TCR beta chain sequences. V and J gene assignment, in a later analysis, came from comparing TCR nucleotide sequences with IMGT/GENE-DB human TR gene sequences. Using the TCRdist pipeline, a later analysis assigned CDR3 sequences along with most-parsimonious VDJ recombination scenarios. A later analysis defined each TCR beta chain by its CDR3 amino acid sequence plus V-gene family, and excluded reads lacking a unique V-gene family. As a way to deal with suspected cross-contamination and a sequencing artifact, a later analysis dropped roughly 600 nucleotide sequences that were highly shared and had low generation probability. In a later analysis, a clonal expansion index for each public chain was calculated from normalized within-repertoire ranks of inferred template counts. Generation probabilities in a later analysis came from a VDJ recombination model fitted to out-of-frame rearrangements, and those results were checked against IGoR. Hypergeometric tests were used in a later analysis to score TCR-TCR, TCR-HLA and TCR-CMV co-occurrence, with a repertoire-size bias correction applied to the TCR pairs. A later analysis estimated false discovery rates by permuting HLA or CMV assignments 20 times. A later analysis grouped co-occurring TCRs with DBSCAN, adding TCRdist sequence similarity when clustering within HLA-allele-positive subsets. For co-occurrence clustering, repertoires with fewer than 30,000 or more than 120,000 public chains were excluded, along with four or five repertoires with anomalous nucleotide sharing. TCRdb's version of the immuneACCESS table is confined to in-frame rearrangements and falls short of the full clone set. An unresolved V gene accounts for under half of the shortfall where checked; the remainder is of unknown origin. D and trimming come from the DNA, and the V and J calls and clone size come from that table. Recorded for this sample are approximately 100,000 clones; 60% to 80% of them occurred a single time. Together, the top ten hold 4.5% to 5% of the sample.

The CDR3 contains 15 residues, cysteine and phenylalanine counted. Only CDR3 DNA remains: 45 bases, in frame from the first base. Trimming at the junction amounts to 2 bases on V and 5 bases on J, and the germline ends lie 15 bases apart. CDR1 and CDR2, per the germline V gene, are SNHLY and FYNNEI. This clone was counted a few times. Its antigen remains undetermined. There are no base qualities to consult, and no much larger clone falls within one base. The clonotype was recovered from a woman younger than 30 in good health and CMV-seropositive. The chain uses TRBV2 and TRBJ2-5, with a tentative D gene TRBD2 over 6 matching bases. The source material was PBMCs. The sequenced DNA is TGTGCCAGCAGTGAACTTGGGCTAGCGATGGAGACCCAGTACTTC. It translates to CASSELGLAMETQYF.